The rows below give T cell receptor beta chains drawn from one sample of a study of T cell responses to AZD1222 COVID-19 vaccine. The assay was immunoSEQ multiplex PCR, and TCRdb's table has in-frame clones only and misses some. The table records around 150,000 clones, about 87% of them present only once. This sample comprised peripheral blood, obtained on day 0 of MenACWY control vaccination. The receptor source for this set is an adult in good health. CDR3s include the opening cysteine and the closing phenylalanine or tryptophan. Each record gives: J gene, D gene, V gene, clone size, CDR3 protein, CDR3 DNA. The D gene is left open where the match is weak. Rows may omit the clone size; those that give it use once, few, many or a size class.

J: TRBJ1-2; D: -; V: TRBV9; size: -; CDR3: CASSVELGDRGYTF; DNA: TGTGCCAGCAGCGTAGAACTCGGGGATCGCGGCTACACCTTC
J: TRBJ1-6; D: -; V: TRBV28; size: few; CDR3: CASSLSGHYSPLHF; DNA: TGTGCCAGCAGTTTATCGGGACACTATTCACCCCTCCACTTT
J: TRBJ1-6; D: TRBD1; V: TRBV11-3; size: -; CDR3: CASSPGQGNSPLHF; DNA: TGTGCCAGCAGCCCCGGACAGGGGAATTCACCCCTCCACTTT
J: TRBJ1-6; D: -; V: TRBV2; size: once; CDR3: CASSERNSNSPLHF; DNA: TGTGCCAGCAGTGAACGGAACAGCAATTCACCCCTCCACTTT
J: TRBJ1-1; D: -; V: TRBV6-5; size: once; CDR3: CASRTDWNTEAFF; DNA: TGTGCCAGCAGAACTGACTGGAACACTGAAGCTTTCTTT
J: TRBJ2-1; D: TRBD2; V: TRBV29-1; size: -; CDR3: CSVEGRGGGLDYNEQFF; DNA: TGCAGCGTTGAAGGTAGGGGCGGGGGGCTCGACTACAATGAGCAGTTCTTC
J: TRBJ1-6; D: -; V: TRBV7-2; size: -; CDR3: CASSLERSLVNSPLHF; DNA: TGTGCCAGCAGCTTAGAGCGATCTTTGGTTAATTCACCCCTCCACTTT
J: TRBJ2-7; D: -; V: TRBV4-2; size: once; CDR3: CASSQEGPGRSYEQYF; DNA: TGTGCCAGCAGCCAAGAGGGCCCAGGACGTTCCTACGAGCAGTACTTC
J: TRBJ2-3; D: -; V: TRBV5-1; size: -; CDR3: CASSLWGRDTQYF; DNA: TGCGCCAGCAGCTTGTGGGGGCGAGATACGCAGTATTTT
J: TRBJ2-7; D: -; V: TRBV3-1/TRBV3-2; size: -; CDR3: CASSHGQGLREQYF; DNA: TGTGCCAGCAGCCATGGGCAGGGTCTTCGAGAGCAGTACTTC